Sequencing of this TCR beta chain was carried out in a study of technical replicates of blood from a handful of donors (dated by TCRdb to the late 2010s). Taken from the germline V gene, the CDR1 and CDR2 loops are SGHDT and YYEEEE. Trimming costs V 0 bases and J 2 bases, and their ends lie 9 bases apart. There are 14 amino acids in the CDR3, from cysteine to phenylalanine inclusive. Kept here is only the CDR3 DNA, which spans 42 bases and is read in frame from base 1. Remarks on this clone: Its antigen is not yet known. The input lacks base qualities; no much larger clone sits a single base away.

The library was generated by the immunoSEQ multiplex PCR assay. Held by TCRdb, this immuneACCESS table contains in-frame sequences only and omits some clones. Under half of the omission traces to an unresolved V gene where checked; the cause of the rest is unknown. This sample lists about 89,000 clones; just under 95% were detected once. Jointly, the top ten make up 0.2% to 0.25% of the sample. The chain is assembled from TRBV5-6 and TRBJ2-7; there is no confident call for the D gene. The origin of this receptor is a human donor in good health. The sample taken for sequencing was T cells isolated from PBMCs. The nucleotide sequence is TGTGCCAGCAGCTTGGGTTCGGTGACCTACGAGCAGTACTTC. Translation gives CASSLGSVTYEQYF.